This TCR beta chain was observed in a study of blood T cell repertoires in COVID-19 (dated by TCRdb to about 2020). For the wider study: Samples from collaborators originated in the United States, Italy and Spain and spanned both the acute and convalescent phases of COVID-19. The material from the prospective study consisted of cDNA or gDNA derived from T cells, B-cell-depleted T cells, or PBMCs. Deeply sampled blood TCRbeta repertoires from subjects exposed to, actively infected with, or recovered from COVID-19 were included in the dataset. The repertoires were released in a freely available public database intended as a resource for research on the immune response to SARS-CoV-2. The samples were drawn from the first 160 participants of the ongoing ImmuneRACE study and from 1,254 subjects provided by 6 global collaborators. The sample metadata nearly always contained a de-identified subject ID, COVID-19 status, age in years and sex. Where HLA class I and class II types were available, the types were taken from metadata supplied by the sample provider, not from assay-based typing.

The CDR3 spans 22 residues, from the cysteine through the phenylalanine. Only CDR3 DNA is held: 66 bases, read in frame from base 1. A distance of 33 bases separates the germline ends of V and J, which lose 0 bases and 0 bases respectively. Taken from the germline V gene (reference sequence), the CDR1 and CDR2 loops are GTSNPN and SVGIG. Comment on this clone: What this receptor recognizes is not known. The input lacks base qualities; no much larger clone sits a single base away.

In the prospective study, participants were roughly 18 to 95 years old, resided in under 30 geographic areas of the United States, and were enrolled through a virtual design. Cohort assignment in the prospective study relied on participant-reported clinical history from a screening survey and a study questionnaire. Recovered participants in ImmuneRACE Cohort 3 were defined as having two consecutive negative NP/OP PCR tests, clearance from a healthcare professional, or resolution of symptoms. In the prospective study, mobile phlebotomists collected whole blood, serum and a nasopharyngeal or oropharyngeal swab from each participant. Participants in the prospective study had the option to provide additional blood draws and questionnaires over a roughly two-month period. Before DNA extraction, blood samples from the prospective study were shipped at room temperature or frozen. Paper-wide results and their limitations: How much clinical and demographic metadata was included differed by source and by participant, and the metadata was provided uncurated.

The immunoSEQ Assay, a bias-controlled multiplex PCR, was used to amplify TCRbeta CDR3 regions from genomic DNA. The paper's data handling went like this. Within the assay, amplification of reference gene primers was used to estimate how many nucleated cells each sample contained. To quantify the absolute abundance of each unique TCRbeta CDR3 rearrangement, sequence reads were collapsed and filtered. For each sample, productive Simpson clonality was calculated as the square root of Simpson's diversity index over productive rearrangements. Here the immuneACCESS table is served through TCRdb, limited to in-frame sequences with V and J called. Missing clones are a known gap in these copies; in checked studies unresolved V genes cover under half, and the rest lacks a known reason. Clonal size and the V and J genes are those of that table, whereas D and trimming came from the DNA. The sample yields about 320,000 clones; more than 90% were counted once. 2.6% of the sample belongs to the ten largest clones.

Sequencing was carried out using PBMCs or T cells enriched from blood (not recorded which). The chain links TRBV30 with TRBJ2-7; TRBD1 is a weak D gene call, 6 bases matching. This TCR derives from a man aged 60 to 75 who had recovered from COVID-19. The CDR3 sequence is CAWSVSPTQETGPQFFSYEQYF. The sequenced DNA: TGTGCCTGGAGTGTAAGCCCCACCCAGGAGACAGGTCCGCAATTCTTCTCCTACGAGCAGTACTTC. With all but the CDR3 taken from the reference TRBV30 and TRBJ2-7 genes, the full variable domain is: SQTIHQWPATLVQPVGSPLSLECTVEGTSNPNLYWYRQAAGRGLQLLFYSVGIGQISSEVPQNLSASRPQDRQFILSSKKLLLSDSGFYLCAWSVSPTQETGPQFFSYEQYFGPGTRLTVT.